These 20 T cell receptor beta chains were all obtained from the same sample, sequenced in a study of breast tumors, draining lymph nodes, adjacent tissues. A single record per CDR3 protein comes from TCRdb applying MiXCR to the multiplex PCR reads. The table lists about 220,000 distinct CDR3 sequences, 34% of them singletons. The lymph nodes were axillary draining lymph nodes from breast cancer patients. The sample taken for sequencing was axillary lymph node tissue. The receptors were sampled from a female donor with breast cancer. Some clones in this sample may be carry-over from other donors' samples.

This clonotype has a handful of counts. V and J are TRBV10-2 and TRBJ1-1, with 8 bases identical to TRBD1. Germline assignment: CDR1 WSHSY and CDR2 SAAADI. With 3 bases clipped from V and 0 bases from J, the junction kept 9 bases outside the gene matches. There are 17 residues in the CDR3. The CDR3 DNA reads TGCGCCAGCAGTGAAGGGCAGGGGGCTGGGGTGAACACTGAAGCTTTCTTT. Translating it yields CASSEGQGAGVNTEAFF.

This clonotype was seen a few times. Given a much more abundant clone one base away, this may be a read error. V usage is TRBV20-1 and J usage is TRBJ1-2; weak D call: TRBD1 (6 bases). This CDR3 has 13 residues. The germline CDR1 and CDR2 sequences are DFQATT and SNEGSKA (reference sequence). The CDR3 region is CSAEQGGIYAYTF. CDR3 DNA sequence: TGCAGTGCTGAACAGGGAGGGATCTATGCCTACACCTTC.

This clonotype was counted many times. This chain links TRBV20-1 with TRBJ2-7; no reliable D call. The CDR3 length is 13 residues. CDR1 DFQATT and CDR2 SNEGSKA come from the germline V gene (reference sequence). Trimming cost V 2 bases and J 3 bases, with 11 bases left between them. DNA for the CDR3: TGCAGTGCTAGATATTCAGGTTACTACGAGCAGTACTTC. Translation: CSARYSGYYEQYF.

This clonotype was counted at least ten times. The J gene is TRBJ1-3, the V gene TRBV2; TRBD1 is a possible D gene (6 bases). The CDR3 is made up of 14 amino acids. Looked up from germline, CDR1 is SNHLY and CDR2 is FYNNEI. V was clipped by 7 bases and J by 0 bases, with 10 bases between them. The CDR3 sequence: CASKTGSSGNTIYF. DNA for the CDR3: TGTGCCAGCAAAACAGGGAGCTCTGGAAACACCATATATTTT.

Many counts were recorded for this clonotype. The chain joins TRBV10-3 to TRBJ1-2; D unclear. V was trimmed by 8 bases and J by 0 bases, leaving 10 bases between them. Per the germline V gene, CDR1 is ENHRY and CDR2 is SYGVKD. This CDR3 has 13 amino acids. The CDR3 protein is CAISAGANYGYTF. CDR3 DNA sequence: TGTGCCATCTCAGCCGGAGCTAACTATGGCTACACCTTC.

This clonotype was counted at least ten times. One end of the junction is discordant with germline, which a read error may explain. The chain combines TRBV7-9 with TRBJ2-5; no reliable D call. CDR3 length equals 13 residues. The germline CDR1 and CDR2 sequences are SEHNR and FQNEAQ (reference sequence). CDR3 in amino acids: CASNLNTQETQYF. The CDR3 DNA is TGTGCCAGCAACTTAAATACCCAAGAGACCCAGTACTTC.

This clonotype showed up many times. The chain recombines TRBV20-1 with TRBJ1-4; the match to TRBD1 covers 8 bases. This CDR3 is 16 amino acids long. Germline values: CDR1 DFQATT, CDR2 SNEGSKA (reference sequence). V was pared by 3 bases and J by 3 bases, with 9 bases of the junction left unmatched. The CDR3 sequence is CSASGQGAFSNEKLFF. The CDR3 DNA follows: TGCAGTGCTAGTGGGCAGGGGGCGTTTTCTAATGAAAAACTGTTTTTT.

V gene TRBV5-6 combines with J gene TRBJ1-5; unclear D gene. The CDR3 is 13 residues long. Germline V gene lookup returns CDR1 SGHDT and CDR2 YYEEEE. Between the trimmed V and J ends, which lost 0 bases and 11 bases, there was a span of 12 bases. CDR3 in DNA: TGTGCCAGCAGCTTGGTAGGCGGTAAGACCCAGCATTTT. Its protein product is CASSLVGGKTQHF.

This clonotype was counted at least ten times. The chain couples TRBV20-1 to TRBJ2-5; no clear D. V lost 0 bases to trimming and J lost 2 bases, with 10 bases between them. The CDR3 consists of 14 residues. CDR1 and CDR2 (germline): DFQATT, SNEGSKA (reference sequence). CDR3: CSARDATLQETQYF. As DNA, the CDR3 is TGCAGTGCTAGAGATGCTACACTTCAAGAGACCCAGTACTTC.

This chain connects TRBV12-3 or TRBV12-4 to TRBJ1-4; 9 nucleotides agree with TRBD1. V was pared by 3 bases and J by 7 bases, with 6 bases of the junction left unmatched. The CDR3 contains 15 residues. CDR3 amino acids: CASSFRDRATEKLFF. The CDR3 DNA reads as TGTGCCAGCAGTTTCAGGGACAGGGCGACTGAAAAACTGTTTTTT.

In this sample, this clonotype turned up many times. The CDR3, as DNA: TGCAGTGCTAGGCACAGTGGCTATGGCTACACCTTC. Translated, it gives CSARHSGYGYTF. The V and J genes are TRBV20-1 and TRBJ1-2, with D unclear. The germline gives CDR1 DFQATT, CDR2 SNEGSKA (reference sequence). V lost 3 bases and J 4 bases, leaving 9 bases between the germline ends. The CDR3 consists of 12 residues.

This clonotype has at least ten counts. This may stem from a read error, because a much larger clone lies one nucleotide away. The genes are TRBV9 and TRBJ1-2; the D gene is possibly TRBD1 (6 bases). The CDR3 consists of 15 residues. Germline V gene lookup returns CDR1 SGDLS and CDR2 YYNGEE. CDR3 residues: CASSARTEGGFGSTF. CDR3 coding DNA: TGTGCCAGCAGCGCACGGACAGAAGGAGGCTTTGGCTCCACCTTC.

This clonotype has just a few counts. This clone may be a read error of a much larger clone one base away. The rearrangement joins TRBV6-6 to TRBJ2-3; D not resolved. The CDR3 is made up of 18 amino acids. V lost 4 bases and J 1 base, leaving 21 bases between the germline ends. CDR1 is MNHNY and CDR2 is SVGAGI in the germline V gene (reference sequence). CDR3 nucleotides: TGTGCCAGCAGTTGCTCGGGTCGGCCTGATCGCCGCACAGATACGCAGTATTTT. Residues: CASSCSGRPDRRTDTQYF.

CDR3 in amino acids: CASRRGRGTGELFF. The CDR3, as DNA: TGTGCCAGCAGGCGCGGCAGGGGGACCGGGGAGCTGTTTTTT. The chain joins TRBV11-3 to TRBJ2-2, with 7 bases identical to TRBD1. This CDR3 is built from 14 residues. The trim removed 6 bases at V and 5 bases at J, leaving 6 bases unmatched. The germline CDR1 and CDR2 sequences are SGHNT and YENEEA.

In this sample, this clonotype turned up a few times. With a much larger clone just one base away, this may be a read error. CDR3 sequence (DNA): TGTGTCATCAGTGAGTCGGGCAGGTCATATGGCTACACCTTC. Translation gives CVISESGRSYGYTF. V is TRBV10-3 and J is TRBJ1-2, with unresolved D. The CDR3 length is 14 residues. CDR1 and CDR2 (germline): ENHRY, SYGVKD.

There are many counts of this clonotype. The chain couples TRBV7-9 to TRBJ2-5; 7 bases line up with TRBD2. Trimming took 5 bases from V and 5 from J; bases not matched to a gene: 8. CDR3 length equals 14 residues. The germline CDR1 and CDR2 sequences are SEHNR and FQNEAQ (reference sequence). The CDR3 DNA reads as TGTGCCAGCAGCCGCGGTGGGGGAGGGGAGACCCAGTACTTC. Protein sequence: CASSRGGGGETQYF.

This clonotype was found once. The genes are TRBV13 and TRBJ2-7, with 11 bases matching TRBD2. Trimming took 5 bases from V and 4 from J; bases not matched to a gene: 7. CDR1 is PRHDT, CDR2 FYEKMQ, per germline (reference sequence). The CDR3 totals 15 residues. CDR3 sequence (DNA): TGTGCCAGCAGCCTGACTAGCGGGAATATTTACGAGCAGTACTTC. It translates to CASSLTSGNIYEQYF.

The chain couples TRBV6-1 to TRBJ1-5; D is unresolved. Trimming removed 2 bases from V and 1 base from J, with 15 bases in between. This CDR3 has 17 residues. Germline-derived CDR1 and CDR2 are MNHNS and SASEGT. CDR3 sequence reads: CASSEWVMVGSNQPQHF. CDR3 DNA: TGTGCCAGCAGTGAATGGGTCATGGTGGGGAGCAATCAGCCCCAGCATTTT.

The rearrangement uses TRBV6-5 and TRBJ1-3, with D uncertain. The CDR3 contains 16 residues. Germline CDR1 MNHEY, CDR2 SVGAGI. Trimming shortened V by 2 bases and J by 0 bases, and 11 bases separated the two germline ends. The CDR3 DNA sequence: TGTGCCAGCAGTTACGGGCGGTTGAGCTCTGGAAACACCATATATTTT. Protein sequence: CASSYGRLSSGNTIYF.

This clonotype was detected only a few times. The chain combines TRBV27 with TRBJ1-2; 7 nucleotides align to TRBD1. Germline trimming cut 6 bases from V and 6 bases from J; bases unmatched to any gene: 10. The CDR3 extends over 14 amino acids. Per germline, CDR1 MNHEY and CDR2 SMNVEV (reference sequence). This chain's CDR3 is CASSTRRQGDGYTF. The CDR3 DNA follows: TGTGCCAGCAGCACCCGAAGACAGGGCGATGGCTACACCTTC.